The 27 T cell receptor delta chains below come from one sample, sequenced in a study of human gamma delta and Vdelta1 T cells. TCRdb re-called clones from the PCR reads via CATT. The sample includes some 750 delta-chain clones, about a tenth of them seen just once. Sequenced input: differentiated CD27- Vdelta1 gamma-delta T cells from blood. These receptors came from a human donor in good health.

Regarding this clone: TCRdb's protein, taken from a much larger clone, differs from this DNA's translation at residue 18, likely owing to a read error; the protein displayed comes from the DNA. The chain links TRDV1 to TRDJ1, with TRDD3 matching over 9 bases. The CDR3 contains 23 residues. With V trimmed by 3 bases and J by 4 bases, 30 bases remained unmatched. CDR1 and CDR2 (germline): TSWWSYY, QGS. The DNA of the CDR3 is TGTGCTCTTGGGGACCCTAGGCCTTCCATCCGTACTGGGGGACCTGGTATCATCGATAAACTCATCTTT. The encoded protein is CALGDPRPSIRTGGPGIIDKLIF.

Worth noting for this clone: Only one base separates this from a far larger clonotype, so it likely reflects a read error. The gene calls are TRDV1 and TRDJ1; D not certain. CDR1 and CDR2 (germline): TSWWSYY, QGS. V lost 3 bases and J lost 0, with 35 bases in between. The CDR3 is 23 residues long. The CDR3 protein is CALGEPPRPARDRLRRNTDKLIF. The CDR3 DNA sequence: TGTGCTCTTGGGGAGCCCCCGAGACCTGCCAGGGACCGATTACGGCGTAACACCGATAAACTCATCTTT.

Only one count was recorded for this clone. A read error likely explains this, since a far larger clone differs by one base. Other DNA sequences in the sample encode the same CDR3. The rearrangement joins TRDV1 to TRDJ1, with D perhaps TRDD2 or TRDD3 (5 bases each). This CDR3 has 33 amino acids. Trimming pared 5 bases from V and 0 bases from J, leaving 67 bases between. The germline V gene encodes CDR1 TSWWSYY and CDR2 QGS. The chain's CDR3 is CALGSQRRHQSLPGTPERALRLPRSVYTDKLIF. DNA of the CDR3: TGTGCTCTTGGGTCACAAAGGCGCCACCAATCCCTACCGGGGACCCCGGAGCGTGCTCTACGTCTACCCCGGAGCGTGTACACCGATAAACTCATCTTT.

Relative to its sample, this clone is large (0.1 to 1%). Other DNA variants within this sample encode the same CDR3. This sequence joins TRDV1 and TRDJ1; 10 nucleotides match TRDD3. CDR1 TSWWSYY and CDR2 QGS come from the germline V gene. The J segment lost 0 bases and the V segment lost 0 bases, leaving 25 bases of the junction unmatched. The CDR3 loop spans 24 amino acids. The CDR3 nucleotides are TGTGCTCTTGGGGAACTGGGATCCCTGCCGCACTGGGGGATCCGATTAATGTACACCGATAAACTCATCTTT. This codes for CALGELGSLPHWGIRLMYTDKLIF.

By proportion, this clone is medium-sized. Since a far larger clone is one base different, this is likely a read error. The same CDR3 can be traced to other DNA sequences in this sample. The chain recombines TRDV1 with TRDJ1; D ambiguous. Germline lookup yields CDR1 TSWWSYY and CDR2 QGS. The CDR3 runs to 9 residues. In DNA form, the CDR3 reads TGTGCTCTTGGGAACTACCTCCACTTC. Its protein product is CALGNYLHF.

In its sample, this clone is medium-sized. This sequence joins TRDV1 and TRDJ1; 7 bases are shared with TRDD3. The CDR3 spans 20 residues. Losses at the gene ends were 4 bases for V and 0 bases for J; bases not matched to a gene: 20. The germline gives CDR1 TSWWSYY, CDR2 QGS. The DNA for the CDR3 is TGTGCTCTTGGGGTCAATTTTCCTTCGTACAGGGGGGGATACACCGATAAACTCATCTTT. It yields the protein CALGVNFPSYRGGYTDKLIF.

This clone is medium-sized by share. This sequence is one base from a far larger clone and is likely a read error. Other nucleotide sequences in the sample specify the same CDR3. The chain uses TRDV1 and TRDJ1; D possibly uses TRDD2 or TRDD3 (6 bases each). CDR1 is TSWWSYY, CDR2 QGS, per germline. The length of the CDR3 is 24 residues. The CDR3 DNA reads TGCGCTCTTGGGCAACCGAAACGCCGATCCTACCTTAAACTGGGCCGTTTTGGGTCCGATAAACTCATCTTT. Residues: CALGQPKRRSYLKLGRFGSDKLIF.

As regards this clone: This likely reflects a read error, since a far larger clone is one base away. The chain joins TRDV2 to TRDJ1; weak D call: TRDD3 (5 bases). This CDR3 has 14 amino acids. Germline-derived CDR1 and CDR2 are GEAIGNYY and EKD. CDR3 bases: TGTGCCTGTGGCACCTGGGAATCCCCCAATAAACTCATCTTT. It encodes CACGTWESPNKLIF.

This clone was observed a handful of times. Given a far larger clone just one base away, this is likely a sequencing read error. Other DNA sequences in this sample translate to the same CDR3. V is TRDV1 and J is TRDJ1, with 11 bases matching TRDD3. V lost 3 bases and J lost 3; bases outside the gene matches: 15. CDR1 and CDR2 from the germline V gene are TSWWSYY and QGS. The CDR3 spans 19 residues. This CDR3 reads CALGESALLRWGIPDKLIF. In nucleotides, the CDR3 is TGTGCTCTTGGGGAGAGCGCCCTCCTGCGCTGGGGGATACCCGATAAACTCATCTTT.

This clone is judged medium-sized. A far larger clone is only one base removed, so a read error is likely. Different DNA sequences within this sample yield the same CDR3. This rearrangement joins TRDV1 to TRDJ1; 10 positions agree with TRDD3. The V gene end was trimmed by 5 bases and the J gene end by 3 bases; junction bases not matched to a gene: 24. There are 21 residues in the CDR3. Germline V gene lookup returns CDR1 TSWWSYY and CDR2 QGS. The CDR3 DNA reads as TGTGCTCTTGGGAACTACCTTCACTTCTATCGGGGGATACGGGGGGCCGATAAACTCATCTTT. It codes for CALGNYLHFYRGIRGADKLIF.

The V gene is TRDV1, the J gene TRDJ1; TRDD3 matches 13 bases. The trim removed 2 bases at V and 0 bases at J, leaving 33 bases unmatched. CDR3 length: 27 residues. Germline V lookup: CDR1 TSWWSYY, CDR2 QGS. The chain's CDR3 is CALGETDSASPRLILGDTGGYTDKLIF. The CDR3 coding sequence is TGTGCTCTTGGGGAAACGGATTCAGCTAGCCCTCGCCTTATACTGGGGGATACGGGCGGGTACACCGATAAACTCATCTTT.

In regard to this clone: A far larger clone differs by one base, so this is likely a read error. This chain connects TRDV1 to TRDJ1; TRDD3 agrees at 11 bases. The length of the CDR3 is 19 residues. V lost 3 bases and J lost 3; bases outside the gene matches: 15. Looked up from germline, CDR1 is TSWWSYY and CDR2 is QGS. The CDR3 sequence: CALGESALPRWGIPDKLIF. DNA for the CDR3: TGTGCTCTTGGGGAGAGCGCCCTCCCACGCTGGGGGATACCCGATAAACTCATCTTT.

As regards this clone: With only one base between it and a far larger clone, this is likely a read error. At the DNA level, this CDR3 is encoded by other sequences in the same sample as well. The rearrangement joins TRDV1 to TRDJ1; 9 bases are shared with TRDD3. Germline CDR1 is TSWWSYY and CDR2 is QGS. V dropped 2 bases and J dropped 0; count of bases not matched to a gene: 19. The CDR3 covers 21 residues. The CDR3 spells CALGEGPPTSWGIGYTDKLIF. The CDR3 bases are TGTGCTCTTGGGGAAGGACCTCCTACGAGTTGGGGGATAGGGTACACCGATAAACTCATCTTT.

About this clone: The protein recorded in TCRdb matches a much larger clone and deviates from this DNA's translation at residue 3, suggesting a read error; the protein here is obtained by translating the DNA. The rearrangement joins TRDV1 to TRDJ1, with 11 bases lining up with TRDD3. Germline CDR1 is TSWWSYY and CDR2 is QGS. CDR3 length: 19 amino acids. In DNA form, the CDR3 reads TGTGCTCCTGGGGAGAGCGCCCTCCTACGCTGGGGGATACCCGATAAACTCATCTTT. Translation: CAPGESALLRWGIPDKLIF.

This clone has only a few counts. It differs at one base from a far larger clone, so likely a read error. Within the sample, other DNA sequences also encode this same CDR3. The V and J genes are TRDV1 and TRDJ1, with 9 bases aligning to TRDD3. The CDR3 runs 19 residues. CDR1 and CDR2 (germline): TSWWSYY, QGS. Trimming cost V 1 base and J 0 bases; bases outside gene matches: 12. The CDR3 region is CALGEQSYPWGINTDKLIF. The DNA for the CDR3 is TGTGCTCTTGGGGAACAGTCGTATCCGTGGGGGATAAACACCGATAAACTCATCTTT.

In its sample, this clone was seen a few times. With a far larger clone one base away, a read error is the likely cause. The chain employs TRDV1 and TRDJ1; 9 bases map to TRDD3. The CDR3 contains 22 residues. V trimming: 5 bases; J trimming: 2 bases; junction bases outside the gene matches: 27. CDR1 and CDR2 (germline): TSWWSYY, QGS. CDR3 residues: CALGKIVSSYWGKRTTTDKLIF. CDR3 nucleotides: TGTGCTCTTGGGAAAATCGTCTCCTCCTACTGGGGGAAACGAACTACAACCGATAAACTCATCTTT.

This clone was seen only a few times. A far larger clone is off by one base, so a read error is likely. Distinct nucleotide sequences in the sample also encode this CDR3. V usage is TRDV1 and J usage is TRDJ1; a possible D gene is TRDD2 (5 bases). Germline V gives CDR1 TSWWSYY, CDR2 QGS. CDR3 length: 9 residues. The CDR3: CALGNYLHF. Here the CDR3 DNA reads TGTGCTCTTGGGAACTACCTTCATTTC.

There are a few counts of this clone. The protein TCRdb lists belongs to a much larger clone and differs from this DNA's translation at residue 9, which points to a read error; the protein shown is made from the DNA. The chain carries TRDV1 and TRDJ1; 10 positions match TRDD3. The CDR3 runs 21 residues. From germline, CDR1 is TSWWSYY and CDR2 QGS. V gave up 1 base and J gave up 3 bases; unmatched junction bases: 20. The CDR3 DNA reads TGTGCTCTTGGGGAACCTACCGAGCACTGGGGGATCCCACCCTTCCCCGATAAACTCATCTTT. Protein sequence: CALGEPTEHWGIPPFPDKLIF.

The chain is built from TRDV1 and TRDJ1, with 9 bases aligning to TRDD3. The germline V gene has CDR1 TSWWSYY and CDR2 QGS. The CDR3 has 21 amino acids. The junction had 17 bases not matched to a gene; V was cut back by 0 bases and J by 0 bases. CDR3 in amino acids: CALGELAPTEWGIGYTDKLIF. CDR3 bases: TGTGCTCTTGGGGAACTTGCTCCTACGGAGTGGGGGATAGGGTACACCGATAAACTCATCTTT.

Concerning this clone: TCRdb lists the protein of a much larger clone for this DNA, which differs at residue 18, so this is likely a read error; the protein given here is translated from the DNA itself. This chain uses TRDV1 with TRDJ1, with 9 nucleotides matching TRDD3. The CDR3 length is 19 residues. Germline V gene lookup returns CDR1 TSWWSYY and CDR2 QGS. CDR3 nucleotide sequence: TGTGCTCTTGGGGAACAGTCGTACCCGTGGGGGATAAACACCGATAAACTCACCTTT. Translating it yields CALGEQSYPWGINTDKLTF.

This clone was detected only a few times. TCRdb attributes to this sequence the protein of a much larger clone, which differs from the DNA translation at residues 5, 6 and 15; a read error is likely, and the protein displayed is translated from the DNA. The chain carries TRDV1 and TRDJ1; the match to TRDD3 covers 12 bases. The germline V gene has CDR1 TSWWSYY and CDR2 QGS. This CDR3 comprises 21 residues. The V and J ends lost 4 bases and 2 bases, in that order; junction bases with no gene match: 20. This CDR3 reads CALGGLARPSYWGIHTDKLIF. The CDR3, as DNA: TGTGCTCTTGGGGGCCTAGCTCGGCCTTCCTACTGGGGGATACATACCGATAAACTCATCTTT.

A few counts support this clone. A far bigger clonotype differs at one base, so this is likely a read error. In the same sample, other DNA sequences code for this CDR3. The V gene is TRDV1, the J gene TRDJ1, with 13 bases aligning to TRDD3. Germline loops: CDR1 TSWWSYY, CDR2 QGS. V lost 3 bases, J lost 7 bases, and 23 bases stayed unmatched. CDR3 length: 21 residues. CDR3 residues: CALGEPSAGKRYWGIRVKLIF. The CDR3 DNA follows: TGTGCTCTTGGGGAGCCTTCGGCCGGGAAGAGGTACTGGGGGATACGCGTTAAACTCATCTTT.

This clone was detected a few times. TCRdb lists the protein of a much larger clone for this DNA, which differs at residue 15, so this is likely a read error; the protein given here is translated from the DNA itself. The chain uses TRDV1 and TRDJ1; TRDD3 matches at 9 bases. CDR3 length: 21 residues. Germline V gene data show CDR1 as TSWWSYY and CDR2 as QGS. Trimming at V came to 2 bases and at J to 0 bases, leaving 19 bases not matched to a gene. The chain's CDR3 is CALGEGPPTSWGIGHTDKLIF. DNA for the CDR3: TGTGCTCTTGGGGAAGGTCCTCCTACGAGTTGGGGGATAGGGCACACCGATAAACTCATCTTT.

Comment on this clone: This likely reflects a read error, since a far larger clone is one base away. Other DNA sequences in the sample encode the same CDR3. The chain couples TRDV1 to TRDJ1, with 10 bases fitting TRDD3. Germline CDR1 is TSWWSYY and CDR2 is QGS. The CDR3 extends over 24 amino acids. The CDR3 bases are TGCGCTCTTGGGGAACTGGGATCCCTGCCGCACTGGGGGATCCGATTAATGTACACCGATAAACTCATCTTT. Protein sequence: CALGELGSLPHWGIRLMYTDKLIF.

Points on this clone: TCRdb assigns this DNA the protein of a much larger clone, which departs from its translation at residue 7; this likely reflects a read error, and the protein shown comes from translating the DNA. The rearrangement joins TRDV1 to TRDJ1; the D gene could be TRDD2 or TRDD3 (6 bases each). The CDR3 totals 24 residues. Germline V gene lookup returns CDR1 TSWWSYY and CDR2 QGS. CDR3 in amino acids: CALGQPERRSYLKLGRFGSDKLIF. DNA of the CDR3: TGTGCTCTTGGGCAACCGGAACGCCGATCCTACCTTAAACTGGGCCGTTTTGGGTCCGATAAGCTCATCTTT.

The sample holds a few counts of this clone. The protein recorded in TCRdb matches a much larger clone and deviates from this DNA's translation at residue 10, suggesting a read error; the protein here is obtained by translating the DNA. The chain recombines TRDV1 with TRDJ1; 10 nucleotides match TRDD3. Germline assignment: CDR1 TSWWSYY and CDR2 QGS. Trimming at V came to 0 bases and at J to 0 bases, leaving 25 bases not matched to a gene. The CDR3 is made up of 24 amino acids. CDR3 DNA sequence: TGTGCTCTTGGGGAACTGGGATCCCTGTCGCACTGGGGGATCCGATTAATGTACACCGATAAACTCATCTTT. Its protein product is CALGELGSLSHWGIRLMYTDKLIF.

Within the sample, this clone is large. Within the sample, other DNA sequences also encode this same CDR3. The V call is TRDV1, the J call TRDJ1, with 13 positions matching TRDD3. The junction had 8 bases not matched to a gene; V was cut back by 3 bases and J by 1 base. The CDR3 runs to 18 residues. Germline CDR1 and CDR2: TSWWSYY and QGS. This CDR3 reads CALGDPNWGIRSTDKLIF. The CDR3 bases are TGTGCTCTTGGGGACCCGAACTGGGGGATACGCTCCACCGATAAACTCATCTTT.